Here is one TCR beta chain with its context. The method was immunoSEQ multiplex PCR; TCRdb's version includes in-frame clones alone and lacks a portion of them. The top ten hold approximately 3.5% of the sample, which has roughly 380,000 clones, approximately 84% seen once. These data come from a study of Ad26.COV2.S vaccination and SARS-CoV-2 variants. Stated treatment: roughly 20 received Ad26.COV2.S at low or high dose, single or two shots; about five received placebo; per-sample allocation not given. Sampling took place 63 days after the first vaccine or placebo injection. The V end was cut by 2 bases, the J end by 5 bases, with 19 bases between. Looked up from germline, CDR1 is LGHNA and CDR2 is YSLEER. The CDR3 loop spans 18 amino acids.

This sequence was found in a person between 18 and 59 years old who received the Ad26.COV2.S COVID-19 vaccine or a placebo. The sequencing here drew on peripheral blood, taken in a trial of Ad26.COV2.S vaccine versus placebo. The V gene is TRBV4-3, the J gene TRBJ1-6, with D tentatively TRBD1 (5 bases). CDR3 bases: TGCGCCAGCAGCCAATATGGGACCGGGACGGGAAATAATTCACCCCTCCACTTT. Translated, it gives CASSQYGTGTGNNSPLHF.